This T cell receptor (beta chain) was identified in a study of T cell clonality in common variable immunodeficiency (dated by TCRdb to about 2015). Study-wide findings and limitations: Fewer TCRbeta clones were shared among CVID subjects than among healthy controls (p < 0.0001). CVID TCRbeta sequences reportedly showed fewer deletions and N-nucleotide insertions and lacked highly modified clones with 13 or more V deletions. TCRbeta clonality was higher in CVID subjects than in healthy controls (t-test p = 0.018), and the increase was most characteristic of about a third of subjects. It was noted by the authors that sequencing of the repertoires of T cell subpopulations would be needed to clarify the cause of the increased clonality in CVID. Even though DNA input was the same, control samples had an average of about 80,000 unique sequences each, compared with some 32,000 in CVID samples. Patient heterogeneity within the CVID cohort put limits on correlating repertoire features with clinical complications.

Equivalent amounts of genomic DNA from CVID and control samples were used as sequencing input. For every sample, a 60 bp segment covering the rearranged TCRbeta CDR3 region was amplified and then sequenced. The immunoSEQ assay, a bias-corrected multiplex PCR combined with high-throughput sequencing, was used for TCRbeta amplification. The authors processed their data as follows. Every unique nucleotide sequence counted as a clone and was annotated with V, D and J genes, copy number and frequency. Sequences were labeled productive if in frame, and non-productive if out of frame or containing stop codons. As previously described, clonality was calculated on the basis of Shannon's entropy. Mean CDR3 Kyte-Doolittle hydropathy was derived from the predicted amino acid sequences of productive clones. Scaled V gene usage was hierarchically clustered using Manhattan distance and complete linkage with the R hclust function. Clone sharing by CDR3 amino acid sequence was assessed by resampling 12 repertoires per group over 100 rounds. Repertoires were searched for 65 to 75 published EBV-specific and approximately 240 published CMV-specific TCRbeta sequences. A couple of CVID samples yielding fewer than 10,000 sequences were excluded from analysis, leaving approximately 46 CVID repertoires. This immuneACCESS table, as held by TCRdb, lists in-frame sequences with V and J called but not all clones. Of the missing ones, under half trace to an unresolved V gene in checked studies; the others have no known cause. V and J calls and clone size are given by that table; D and trimming were obtained from the DNA. The sample records tens of thousands of clones, none occurring a single time. Of the sample, around 0.8% is held by the ten largest clones.

Predominantly Caucasian heritage was noted among both the CVID patients and the healthy controls. Heparinized peripheral whole blood samples of roughly 5 to 8.5 ml were obtained from each donor. TCRbeta CDR3 repertoires were sequenced from genomic DNA of adults with common variable immune deficiency (CVID) and healthy adult controls. A total of some 22 healthy adult volunteers (about twelve female and approximately 10 male; age range roughly 20 to 66 years, mean age about 34) were included in the control group. To isolate peripheral blood mononuclear cells, diluted blood was subjected to density centrifugation over Hypaque 1077 or Ficoll-Paque. Unsorted mononuclear cells served as the source of genomic DNA, which was extracted either by Qiagen column purification or by a centrifugation-based method. The sample holds many counts of this clone. Its binding antigen is unknown. The receptor comes from a person aged 18 to 75 in good health. Sequencing was carried out using peripheral blood mononuclear cells.

The CDR3 bases that were read are TGTGCCAGCAGCGACTGGAGTTTCCAAGAGACC. Translated, it gives CASSDWSFQET. The complete CDR3 protein is CASSDWSFQETQYF. The chain is encoded by TRBV5-4 joined to TRBJ2-5; the D gene is not confidently resolved. The sequence runs out 3 residues before the end of the CDR3; the remainder is reconstructed from the germline J gene. V and J lose 4 bases and 1 base, and a span of 11 bases separates them. Counted from cysteine to phenylalanine, this CDR3 has 14 amino acids. The DNA has 33 bases, all within the CDR3, and is read from base 1. CDR1 is given as SGHNT and CDR2 as YYREEE, both from the germline V gene (reference sequence).